Shown below are 4 T cell receptor beta chains from a single sample sequenced in a study of blood T cell repertoires in COVID-19. The data were produced by immunoSEQ multiplex PCR, yet TCRdb's version contains in-frame clones alone and is incomplete. The sample shows 100,000 to 150,000 clones, over 75% of them seen only once. Source material: peripheral blood. The receptors shown here come from a man aged 25 to 40 with COVID-19, enrolled during active disease.

CDR3 protein: CASSLGQGDTYEQYF. CDR3 DNA sequence: TGTGCCAGCAGCTTAGGACAGGGGGACACCTACGAGCAGTACTTC. V and J are TRBV7-6 and TRBJ2-7, with TRBD1 matching 9 bases. Germline CDR1 is SGHVS and CDR2 is FNYEAQ. J was trimmed by 2 bases and V by 1 base; bases with no gene match: 3. The CDR3 runs to 15 residues.

This clone was seen only a few times. A read error may produce the germline difference seen at one junction end. The chain has TRBV7-7 and TRBJ1-3; 9 positions agree with TRBD1. From germline, CDR1 is SSHAT and CDR2 FNYEAQ (reference sequence). The CDR3 length is 15 residues. The CDR3 nucleotides read TGTGCTAGCAGCACCGGGACAGGGTCTGGAAACACCATATATTTT. Translating gives CASSTGTGSGNTIYF. Filled out from reference TRBV7-7 and TRBJ1-3, the complete variable domain reads GAGVSQSPRYKVTKRGQDVTLRCDPISSHATLYWYQQALGQGPEFLTYFNYEAQPDKSGLPSDRFSAERPEGSISTLTIQRTEQRDSAMYRCASSTGTGSGNTIYFGEGSWLTVV.

The rearrangement uses TRBV9 and TRBJ2-5; no clear D. The CDR3 runs 15 residues. V was trimmed by 4 bases and J by 4 bases, leaving 17 bases between them. CDR1 SGDLS and CDR2 YYNGEE come from the germline V gene. DNA for the CDR3: TGTGCCAGCAGCCCCCTCGACCAAAGAGGAGAGACCCAGTACTTC. It yields the protein CASSPLDQRGETQYF.

J is TRBJ2-7 and V is TRBV10-3, with 10 nucleotides matching TRBD2. There are 15 residues in the CDR3. With 5 bases clipped from V and 6 bases from J, the junction kept 10 bases outside the gene matches. CDR1 and CDR2 from the germline V gene are ENHRY and SYGVKD. The DNA of the CDR3 is TGTGCCATCAGTCCCCTAGCGGGGGACGAAAGCGAGCAGTACTTC. This encodes CAISPLAGDESEQYF.